A single sample is the source of the 12 T cell receptor beta chains below, sequenced in a study of identical twins. Using its own MiXCR run on the 5' RACE reads, TCRdb lists one record per CDR3 protein. Here the sample spans about 660,000 distinct CDR3 sequences, 8.6% being singletons. These data also formed part of another study, on yellow fever vaccine responses in identical twins.

Source material: PBMCs. The origin of the receptors is a woman aged 18-29 years in good health.

V and J are TRBV2 and TRBJ2-3; no clear D gene. Looked up from germline, CDR1 is SNHLY and CDR2 is FYNNEI. The CDR3 covers 14 residues. V lost 4 bases and J 1 base, leaving 9 bases between the germline ends. The CDR3 sequence is CASSVAAGTDTQYF. CDR3 DNA: TGTGCCAGCAGTGTGGCGGCAGGCACAGATACGCAGTATTTT. The whole variable domain, remainder taken from reference TRBV2 and TRBJ2-3, is EPEVTQTPSHQVTQMGQEVILRCVPISNHLYFYWYRQILGQKVEFLVSFYNNEISEKSEIFDDQFSVERPDGSNFTLKIRSTKLEDSAMYFCASSVAAGTDTQYFGPGTRLTVL.

This clonotype was seen repeatedly, ten times or more. The V and J genes are TRBV24-1 and TRBJ2-5; D is perhaps TRBD1 or TRBD2 (5 bases each). Trimming removed 6 bases from V and 5 bases from J, with 15 bases in between. CDR3 size: 14 residues. Germline V gene lookup returns CDR1 KGHDR and CDR2 SFDVKD. CDR3 region: CATSSHQGVETQYF. CDR3 nucleotides: TGTGCCACCAGTTCGCACCAGGGAGTTGAGACCCAGTACTTC.

Only a few counts were recorded for this clonotype. The rearrangement links TRBV6-2 or TRBV6-3 to TRBJ1-1; TRBD1 matches 10 bases. Trimming took 8 bases from V and 2 from J; bases not matched to a gene: 5. Germline V gives CDR1 MNHEY, CDR2 SVGEGT. The CDR3 is 14 residues long. The CDR3 reads CASGWTGGNTEAFF. DNA for the CDR3: TGTGCCAGCGGTTGGACAGGGGGAAACACTGAAGCTTTCTTT.

This clonotype has just a few counts. J is TRBJ1-4 and V is TRBV12-3 or TRBV12-4; 7 bases are a match to TRBD1. The V and J ends lost 4 bases and 5 bases, in that order; junction bases with no gene match: 7. The CDR3 is made up of 15 amino acids. CDR3 DNA sequence: TGTGCCAGCAGTTCAAGGGGGCCGGCGAATGAAAAACTGTTTTTT. This encodes CASSSRGPANEKLFF.

V and J are TRBV7-9 and TRBJ2-7; no reliable D call. CDR3 length: 15 residues. Germline values: CDR1 SEHNR, CDR2 FQNEAQ (reference sequence). The ends were cut back, 5 bases at V and 6 bases at J, with 20 bases in the middle. The CDR3 coding sequence is TGTGCCAGCAGCCCCCCAGTCGATTCCCCCCGCGAGCAGTACTTC. As protein: CASSPPVDSPREQYF.

The V and J genes are TRBV11-3 and TRBJ2-3, with 9 bases identical to TRBD2. V shed 4 bases and J 1 base; nucleotides not matched to a gene: 21. Germline lookup yields CDR1 SGHNT and CDR2 YENEEA. CDR3 length: 21 amino acids. As DNA, the CDR3 is TGTGCCAGCAGCTCACCCGAGAGATTAGCGGGAGTCCCTCTAGGCACAGATACGCAGTATTTT. Amino acids: CASSSPERLAGVPLGTDTQYF. Full variable domain (outside the CDR3, taken from reference TRBV11-3 and TRBJ2-3): EAGVVQSPRYKIIEKKQPVAFWCNPISGHNTLYWYLQNLGQGPELLIRYENEEAVDDSQLPKDRFSAERLKGVDSTLKIQPAELGDSAVYLCASSSPERLAGVPLGTDTQYFGPGTRLTVL.

This clonotype was counted between two and nine times. The genes are TRBV7-2 and TRBJ2-3; tentatively, D is TRBD1 (6 bases). CDR3 length equals 14 residues. The germline V gene has CDR1 SGHTA and CDR2 FQGNSA. V was trimmed by 4 bases and J by 1 base, leaving 9 bases between them. CDR3 in amino acids: CASSSQGRTDTQYF. CDR3 DNA sequence: TGTGCCAGCAGCTCACAGGGACGCACAGATACGCAGTATTTT.

This clonotype has a count of ten or more. The J gene is TRBJ2-1, the V gene TRBV3-1; perhaps TRBD1 as D (5 bases). CDR3 size: 15 residues. The ends were cut back, 1 base at V and 7 bases at J, with 14 bases in the middle. Per germline, CDR1 LGHDT and CDR2 YNNKEL (reference sequence). The CDR3 reads CASSQAQGRSNEQFF. The CDR3 region has the DNA TGTGCCAGCAGCCAAGCCCAGGGAAGGTCGAATGAGCAGTTCTTC.

J is TRBJ2-3 and V is TRBV7-2; no clear D gene. This CDR3 region has 13 residues. The germline V gene encodes CDR1 SGHTA and CDR2 FQGNSA. Trimming removed 3 bases at V and 3 bases at J, with 7 bases between. Here the CDR3 reads CASSFSWTDTQYF. As DNA, the CDR3 is TGTGCCAGCAGCTTTAGCTGGACAGATACGCAGTATTTT.

The chain employs TRBV21-1 and TRBJ2-7; the D segment call TRBD2 is taken from the table without a DNA check. TRBV21-1 is labeled a pseudogene. This CDR3 contains 16 residues. The CDR3 bases are TGTGCCAGCAGCAATATCGGGAGGGCCGAAACCTACGAGCAGTACTTC. Translating gives CASSNIGRAETYEQYF.

The chain joins TRBV11-2 to TRBJ2-5; D assignment may be TRBD1 or TRBD2 (5 bases each). The germline V gene has CDR1 SGHAT and CDR2 FQNNGV. Between the trimmed V and J ends, which lost 6 bases and 6 bases, there was a span of 17 bases. CDR3 length: 14 residues. The CDR3 DNA reads TGTGCCAGCAGTACAGGTGCTGAGGGAAAGACCCAGTACTTC. This codes for CASSTGAEGKTQYF.

The rearrangement links TRBV20-1 to TRBJ1-2; D gene ambiguous. The germline gives CDR1 DFQATT, CDR2 SNEGSKA (reference sequence). Trimming left V 1 base short and J 2 bases short, with 8 bases between. This CDR3 region has 13 residues. The CDR3 DNA reads as TGCAGTGCTAGAGGTGATTGGAACTATGGCTACACCTTC. Protein sequence: CSARGDWNYGYTF.